This T cell receptor (beta chain) was sequenced for a study of blood T cell repertoires in COVID-19. Self-reported history from a screening survey and questionnaire set each donor's cohort. Donors of Cohort 3 who recovered were those that had two negative PCRs, clearance, or symptom resolution. The trim removed 4 bases at V and 3 bases at J, leaving 7 bases unmatched. Per the germline V gene, CDR1 is KGHDR and CDR2 is SFDVKD. The CDR3 sequence is 15 residues long. Using immunoSEQ multiplex PCR, the repertoire was profiled, and TCRdb retains in-frame clones only, with some absent. The data contain 350,000 to 400,000 clones, 88% of them singletons.

This receptor was taken from a woman between 18 and 29 years old who had recovered from COVID-19. Specimen: PBMCs or T cells enriched from blood (not recorded which). The chain links TRBV24-1 to TRBJ1-1; 7 bases map to TRBD1. CDR3 region: CATSDPRQGDTEAFF. DNA of the CDR3: TGTGCCACCAGTGACCCCCGACAGGGAGACACTGAAGCTTTCTTT.